Listed below are T cell receptor beta chains from one sample, sequenced in a study of response to subunit inactivated influenza vaccine. TCRdb used MiXCR to reprocess the RT-PCR reads, holding one entry per CDR3 protein. The table has 500,000 to 650,000 distinct CDR3 sequences, less than 8% seen once. This specimen was PBMCs from blood, taken around 25 months after vaccination. Receptors originate from a man aged 45 to 75 who received an inactivated influenza vaccine. CDR3s include the opening cysteine and the closing phenylalanine or tryptophan. A D gene is named only where the DNA matches it firmly. For some rows the clone size is stated as once, few or many, or as a class when expanded; others skip it.

abundance,len,d_gene,j_gene,v_gene,CDR3aa,CDR3nt
-,18,TRBD2,TRBJ2-2,TRBV11-2,CASSSWTSGSTGTGELFF,TGTGCCAGCAGCTCCTGGACTAGCGGGAGTACGGGCACCGGGGAGCTGTTTTTT
-,13,-,TRBJ2-1,TRBV20-1,CSARPGHYNEQFF,TGCAGTGCTAGGCCGGGACATTACAATGAGCAGTTCTTC
many,13,-,TRBJ2-1,TRBV7-2,CASSAGTHNEQFF,TGTGCCAGCAGCGCCGGGACTCACAATGAGCAGTTCTTC
few,16,TRBD2,TRBJ2-1,TRBV5-1,CASSPGGGFSYNEQFF,TGCGCCAGCAGCCCCGGGGGGGGGTTCTCCTACAATGAGCAGTTCTTC
many,15,TRBD2,TRBJ2-3,TRBV3-1,CASSQGLAGADTQYF,TGTGCCAGCAGCCAAGGACTAGCGGGAGCAGATACGCAGTATTTT
-,15,-,TRBJ1-2,TRBV7-9,CASSFGGAITHGYTF,TGTGCCAGCAGCTTTGGTGGGGCGATTACTCATGGCTACACCTTC
-,15,TRBD2,TRBJ2-5,TRBV7-7,CASSSQGSGRETQYF,TGTGCCAGCAGCTCCCAGGGTAGCGGGAGAGAGACCCAGTACTTC
few,18,TRBD2,TRBJ2-1,TRBV12-3/TRBV12-4,CASSPTPYWGGSYNEQFF,TGTGCCAGCAGTCCCACTCCGTATTGGGGGGGCTCCTACAATGAGCAGTTCTTC
many,12,TRBD1,TRBJ1-2,TRBV20-1,CSAFGQGSGYTF,TGCAGTGCTTTTGGACAGGGCTCTGGCTACACCTTC
few,16,-,TRBJ2-5,TRBV9,CASSSFLTTPQETQYF,TGTGCCAGCAGCAGTTTTCTGACGACCCCACAAGAGACCCAGTACTTC
many,16,TRBD2,TRBJ2-2,TRBV7-2,CASSLVGGGDTGELFF,TGTGCCAGCAGCTTAGTTGGCGGGGGTGACACCGGGGAGCTGTTTTTT
-,11,-,TRBJ2-1,TRBV24-1,CATSDFHEQFF,TGTGCCACCAGTGATTTCCATGAGCAGTTCTTC
-,13,TRBD1,TRBJ2-3,TRBV2,CAVDREATDTQYF,TGTGCCGTGGACAGGGAAGCCACAGATACGCAGTATTTT
few,15,-,TRBJ1-5,TRBV15,CATRAGVNPNQPQHF,TGTGCCACTCGGGCTGGGGTCAATCCCAATCAGCCCCAGCATTTT
many,14,-,TRBJ2-2,TRBV6-1,CASRSQVNTGELFF,TGTGCCAGCAGGTCACAGGTGAACACCGGGGAGCTGTTTTTT
-,16,-,TRBJ1-5,TRBV20-1,CSALPSRTASNQPQHF,TGCAGTGCTCTCCCCTCCCGGACAGCTAGCAATCAGCCCCAGCATTTT
-,15,TRBD1,TRBJ2-3,TRBV6-1,CASSATGVRADTQYF,TGTGCCAGCAGCGCGACAGGGGTGAGGGCAGATACGCAGTATTTT
few,16,TRBD1,TRBJ1-6,TRBV27,CASSTGPSSYNSPLHF,TGTGCCAGTTCGACAGGGCCAAGCTCCTATAATTCACCCCTCCACTTT
-,19,TRBD2,TRBJ2-5,TRBV9,CASSVGRLKRGGLVETQYF,TGTGCCAGCAGCGTAGGCCGGTTAAAGCGGGGGGGCCTGGTAGAGACCCAGTACTTC
-,15,-,TRBJ2-1,TRBV5-8,CASSLGVATYNEQFF,TGTGCCAGCAGCTTGGGAGTAGCGACCTACAATGAGCAGTTCTTC
-,14,-,TRBJ1-5,TRBV6-1,CASNPSVGNQPQHF,TGTGCCAGCAATCCCTCTGTAGGGAATCAGCCCCAGCATTTT
few,14,TRBD1,TRBJ2-7,TRBV28,CASSRTGRSYEQYF,TGTGCCAGCAGCAGGACAGGGCGCTCCTACGAGCAGTACTTC
-,13,-,TRBJ1-5,TRBV20-1,CSARYGVSQPQHF,TGCAGTGCTAGATACGGCGTTTCTCAGCCCCAGCATTTT
many,16,TRBD2,TRBJ2-1,TRBV20-1,CSAIPLAGVSYNEQFF,TGCAGTGCCATACCCCTAGCGGGAGTGTCCTACAATGAGCAGTTCTTC
few,11,-,TRBJ1-4,TRBV25-1,CASRDWEKLFF,TGTGCCAGCAGGGACTGGGAAAAACTGTTTTTT
few,12,-,TRBJ2-1,TRBV6-5,CASSRFRDEQFF,TGTGCCAGCAGCCGTTTCCGAGATGAGCAGTTCTTC
many,15,-,TRBJ2-1,TRBV7-9,CASSLMTGTGNEQFF,TGTGCCAGCAGCTTAATGACCGGGACGGGGAATGAGCAGTTCTTC
many,13,TRBD1,TRBJ2-1,TRBV12-3/TRBV12-4,CASSDRAWSEQFF,TGTGCCAGCAGTGACAGGGCATGGAGTGAGCAGTTCTTC